What follows is one T cell receptor beta chain and its context. Its antigen is as yet unknown. Other DNA sequences from this sample encode an identical CDR3 as well. This entry comes from a study of T cell responses to AZD1222 COVID-19 vaccine. Study-level results: All repertoire sampling was performed exclusively after the peak T cell response. Reports indicate that nearly half of spike-specific TCRs are directed at unmutated variant regions. Baseline serology detected seropositivity in only 5 to 7 AZD1222 recipients. Donors were chiefly white British, with a greater number of females, and clonal diversity was perhaps underestimated.

The method was immunoSEQ multiplex PCR; TCRdb's version includes in-frame clones alone and lacks a portion of them. There are hundreds of thousands of clones in the sample; 90% to 95% occur only once, and around 1% lies in the top ten. CDR3 size: 14 residues. Trimming removed 0 bases at V and 5 bases at J, with 11 bases between. Germline assignment: CDR1 SGHRS and CDR2 YFSETQ. This chain joins TRBV5-1 and TRBJ1-1; weak D call: TRBD1 (6 bases). The TCR originated in an adult in good health. The source was peripheral blood, collected on day 0 of MenACWY control vaccination. CDR3 DNA: TGCGCCAGCAGCTTGGCGGGGGCTGGGACTGAAGCTTTCTTT. Its protein is CASSLAGAGTEAFF.